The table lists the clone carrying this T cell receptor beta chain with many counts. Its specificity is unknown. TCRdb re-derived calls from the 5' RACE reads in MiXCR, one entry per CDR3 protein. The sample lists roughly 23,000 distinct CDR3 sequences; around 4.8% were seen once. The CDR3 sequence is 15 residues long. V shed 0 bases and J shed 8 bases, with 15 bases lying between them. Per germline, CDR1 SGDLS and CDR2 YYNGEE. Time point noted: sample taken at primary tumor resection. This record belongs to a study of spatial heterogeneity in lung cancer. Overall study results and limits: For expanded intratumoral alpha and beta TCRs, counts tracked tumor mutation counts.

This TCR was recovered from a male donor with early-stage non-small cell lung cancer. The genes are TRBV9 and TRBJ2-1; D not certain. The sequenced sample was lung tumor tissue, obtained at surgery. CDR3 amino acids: CASSVAQLEEYEQFF. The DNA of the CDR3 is TGTGCCAGCAGCGTAGCTCAACTCGAAGAATATGAGCAGTTCTTC.